A selection of T cell receptor beta chains follows, all from one sample in a study of long-term antiretroviral therapy in people with HIV. Libraries were prepared by immunoSEQ multiplex PCR; TCRdb keeps only in-frame clonotypes and omits some of them. The table lists 28,000 or so clones, 75% to 90% of them singletons. The input for sequencing was unsorted PBMCs, taken 0.8 years before starting antiretroviral therapy. All receptors come from a man aged 18 to 35 with HIV. Both conserved end residues are part of each CDR3. The order of the fields is V gene, J gene, D gene, clone size, CDR3 protein, CDR3 DNA. A D gene is named only where the DNA matches it firmly. The size field is filled for only some rows; it gives once, few, many or a size class.

TRBV27,TRBJ2-7,TRBD2,-,CASSSPSGSSYEQYF,TGTGCCAGCAGTTCCCCTAGCGGCAGCTCCTACGAGCAGTACTTC
TRBV6-4,TRBJ2-1,-,once,CASSDPGVGYNEQFF,TGTGCCAGCAGTGACCCGGGGGTTGGCTACAATGAGCAGTTCTTC
TRBV9,TRBJ2-7,TRBD2,-,CASSVLAGSYEQYF,TGTGCCAGCAGCGTACTAGCGGGATCCTACGAGCAGTACTTC
TRBV6-4,TRBJ1-5,-,-,CASSESGGRAQPQHF,TGTGCCAGCAGTGAATCCGGGGGACGGGCTCAGCCCCAGCATTTT
TRBV27,TRBJ2-3,-,-,CASSLLRDPGGTDTQYF,TGTGCCAGCAGTCTACTCCGGGACCCCGGAGGGACAGATACGCAGTATTTT
TRBV4-1,TRBJ1-1,TRBD1,-,CASSVAGQGLNTEAFF,TGCGCCAGCAGCGTGGCGGGACAGGGACTGAACACTGAAGCTTTCTTT
TRBV10-1,TRBJ2-7,TRBD2,few,CASSESNQASGDPYEQYF,TGCGCCAGCAGTGAGTCGAACCAGGCTAGCGGGGATCCCTACGAGCAGTACTTC
TRBV14,TRBJ2-1,-,once,CASSQDGPSAFSYNEQFF,TGTGCCAGCAGCCAAGACGGTCCTAGCGCATTCTCCTACAATGAGCAGTTCTTC
TRBV27,TRBJ1-1,TRBD1,-,CASSLTGVGNTEAFF,TGTGCCAGCAGTTTGACAGGGGTGGGGAACACTGAAGCTTTCTTT
TRBV5-4,TRBJ2-3,TRBD2,-,CASSLDGLAGTTQYF,TGTGCCAGCAGCTTGGACGGACTAGCGGGGACAACGCAGTATTTT
TRBV7-9,TRBJ1-4,-,-,CASSLPPRNEKLFF,TGTGCCAGCAGCTTACCCCCGCGGAATGAAAAACTGTTTTTT
TRBV6-5,TRBJ1-2,-,-,CASSTGIYGYTF,TGTGCCAGCAGTACAGGGATCTATGGCTACACCTTC
TRBV14,TRBJ2-7,-,-,CASSPRFTGGNEQYF,TGTGCCAGCAGCCCCCGGTTCACAGGAGGAAACGAGCAGTACTTC
TRBV9,TRBJ1-1,-,few,CASSVDGVREAFF,TGTGCCAGCAGCGTAGACGGCGTCCGGGAAGCTTTCTTT
TRBV19,TRBJ1-1,TRBD1,few,CASSIEDRGAFF,TGTGCCAGTAGTATAGAGGACAGGGGCGCTTTCTTT
TRBV5-1,TRBJ2-7,-,-,CASSLLQTYEQYF,TGCGCCAGCAGCTTGCTACAGACCTACGAGCAGTACTTC
TRBV7-9,TRBJ2-1,TRBD2,-,CASSPSAGGAYNEQFF,TGTGCCAGCAGCCCTTCCGCGGGAGGAGCCTACAATGAGCAGTTCTTC
TRBV4-3,TRBJ2-3,-,-,CASSQDLSRDGTDTQYF,TGCGCCAGCAGCCAAGATCTTTCGCGGGACGGCACAGATACGCAGTATTTT
TRBV2,TRBJ2-5,TRBD2,-,CASSGLAGNQETQYF,TGTGCCAGCTCGGGACTAGCGGGGAACCAAGAGACCCAGTACTTC
TRBV10-3,TRBJ1-1,TRBD1,-,CAISWDRGTEAFF,TGTGCCATCAGCTGGGACAGGGGTACTGAAGCTTTCTTT
TRBV7-9,TRBJ2-7,-,-,CASSLGHNYEQYF,TGTGCCAGCAGCTTAGGTCACAACTACGAGCAGTACTTC